This T cell receptor (beta chain) was found in a study of CD8 T cells in Susac syndrome. There are 13 residues in the CDR3. CDR1 is LNHDA, CDR2 SQIVND, per germline (reference sequence). V lost 0 bases, J lost 4 bases, and 6 bases lay in between. TCR beta was sequenced from blood CD8+ and CD4+ T cells. TEMRA cells were FACS-enriched, and CD8+ and CD4+ T cells were isolated negatively. Study observations and caveats: Only a relatively small number of individuals were included in the TCR sequencing and HLA analysis.

Random hexamers were used to reverse transcribe the RNA input (about 0.5 to 1 ug). One entry per CDR3 protein, called by TCRdb with MiXCR from the immunoSEQ multiplex PCR reads. Among around 280,000 distinct CDR3 sequences, roughly 81% were seen once, and the ten largest hold around 0.11%. Of note for this clonotype: Antigen unknown.

The sequenced sample was CD8+ T cells from PBMCs. The receptor was derived from a human donor with multiple sclerosis. The chain couples TRBV19 to TRBJ1-1; D not certain. The CDR3 loop is CASSIDRSTEAFF. CDR3 coding DNA: TGTGCCAGTAGTATAGATCGCAGCACTGAAGCTTTCTTT.